One and the same sample provided the 28 T cell receptor beta chains below, sequenced in a study of metastatic and nonmetastatic thyroid tumors. TCRdb reanalyzed the PCR reads with MiXCR. The repertoire holds around 15,000 clones, with roughly 22% as singletons. Patients had received no treatment of any kind before thyroid surgery. Input material: adjacent normal tissue. All receptors derive from a female donor with papillary thyroid cancer or a benign thyroid nodule (not recorded which). Some clones in this sample may be carry-over from other donors' samples.

This clone was counted only a few times. The rearrangement links TRBV4-1 to TRBJ2-3, with 10 bases aligning to TRBD2. CDR1 MGHRA and CDR2 YSYEKL come from the germline V gene. The CDR3 has 17 amino acids. V lost 0 bases and J lost 3; bases outside the gene matches: 6. This CDR3 is CASSQDAAGGPTDTQYF. The CDR3 region has the DNA TGCGCCAGCAGCCAAGATGCAGCGGGAGGGCCGACAGATACGCAGTATTTT.

This clone was seen a few times. The V and J genes are TRBV6-6 and TRBJ1-2; possibly TRBD1 for D (5 bases). The CDR3 is 15 residues long. CDR1 is MNHNY and CDR2 is SVGAGI in the germline V gene (reference sequence). The ends were cut back, 3 bases at V and 7 bases at J, with 18 bases in the middle. This CDR3 reads CASSYRFTGAGGYTF. CDR3 in DNA: TGTGCCAGCAGTTATAGATTTACCGGGGCTGGTGGCTACACCTTC.

The V call is TRBV9, the J call TRBJ2-2; D possibly corresponds to TRBD1 (6 bases). The V gene lost 6 bases and the J gene lost 4 bases, with 13 bases spanning the gap. Germline CDR1 SGDLS, CDR2 YYNGEE. This CDR3 is 14 amino acids long. The CDR3 here is CASNPGQPTGELFF. The CDR3, as DNA: TGTGCCAGCAATCCGGGACAACCCACCGGGGAGCTGTTTTTT. Supplemented by reference TRBV9 and TRBJ2-2, the full variable domain reads DSGVTQTPKHLITATGQRVTLRCSPRSGDLSVYWYQQSLDQGLQFLIQYYNGEERAKGNILERFSAQQFPDLHSELNLSSLELGDSALYFCASNPGQPTGELFFGEGSRLTVL.

This clone was seen more than once but under ten times. This chain links TRBV10-3 with TRBJ2-3; TRBD2 is a possible D gene (5 bases). Deletions cut 8 bases from V and 5 bases from J, with 14 bases between. The CDR3 covers 13 residues. CDR1 is ENHRY and CDR2 is SYGVKD in the germline V gene. The CDR3 nucleotides are TGTGCCATCCGTGGACTGATAGGAGATACGCAGTATTTT. This codes for CAIRGLIGDTQYF.

The J gene is TRBJ2-7, the V gene TRBV20-1; 8 bases line up with TRBD1. CDR1 is DFQATT, CDR2 SNEGSKA, per germline (reference sequence). The CDR3 runs 15 residues. The V segment lost 0 bases and the J segment 9 bases; nucleotides outside the gene matches: 13. For the CDR3, the DNA is TGCAGTGCTAGAGAAAGCAGGACAGGGCGGTCAATGCAGTACTTC. As protein: CSARESRTGRSMQYF.

V gene TRBV7-2 combines with J gene TRBJ2-3, with D possibly being TRBD2 (6 bases). The germline CDR1 and CDR2 sequences are SGHTA and FQGNSA. The CDR3 runs to 15 residues. With 2 bases removed from V and 3 bases from J, the gap between germline ends came to 12 bases. The CDR3 coding sequence is TGTGCCAGCAGCTTAACTTTCGGGAGAACAGATACGCAGTATTTT. It encodes CASSLTFGRTDTQYF.

This chain links TRBV20-1 with TRBJ2-7, with a possible D match to TRBD1 (5 bases). The CDR3 extends over 13 amino acids. Germline lookup yields CDR1 DFQATT and CDR2 SNEGSKA (reference sequence). Trimming took off 3 bases at V and 4 bases at J, with 13 bases between the two ends. The CDR3 coding sequence is TGCAGTGCTAGTTCCGACAGAGTATACGAGCAGTACTTC. Residues: CSASSDRVYEQYF.

The chain recombines TRBV6-1 with TRBJ2-6; D assignment may be TRBD1 or TRBD2 (5 bases each). Germline CDR1 and CDR2: MNHNS and SASEGT. CDR3 size: 13 residues. Trimming cost V 6 bases and J 2 bases, with 5 bases left between them. This CDR3 is CASRGAGANVLTF. CDR3 sequence (DNA): TGTGCCAGCAGGGGGGCTGGGGCCAACGTCCTGACTTTC.

The chain employs TRBV30 and TRBJ2-6; D is unclear. The CDR3 is 15 residues long. The germline gives CDR1 GTSNPN, CDR2 SVGIG (reference sequence). Trimming took 3 bases from V and 4 from J, leaving 13 bases between them. The CDR3 DNA reads TGTGCCTGGAGCCAAGACCCCAGGGGGGCCAACGTCCTGACTTTC. This sequence encodes CAWSQDPRGANVLTF.

CDR3: CSALQSTNEKLFF. Here the CDR3 DNA reads TGCAGTGCTCTACAGTCAACTAATGAAAAACTGTTTTTT. The rearrangement links TRBV20-1 to TRBJ1-4; D gene uncertain. The CDR3 has 13 residues. Germline V gene data show CDR1 as DFQATT and CDR2 as SNEGSKA (reference sequence). V gave up 5 bases and J gave up 0 bases, with 7 bases separating them.

In regard to this clone: A single base separates this from a much larger clone, so it may be a read error. The J gene is TRBJ2-3, the V gene TRBV27; 8 positions agree with TRBD1. The CDR3 covers 12 residues. CDR1 and CDR2 (germline): MNHEY, SMNVEV (reference sequence). CDR3: CAGSLGQGIWYF. CDR3 bases: TGTGCCGGCAGTCTAGGACAGGGAATTTGGTATTTT.

Concerning this clone: Compared with germline, one end of the junction differs, possibly owing to a read error. The chain combines TRBV13 with TRBJ1-6; D is ambiguous. Germline CDR1 reads PRHDT; CDR2 reads FYEKMQ (reference sequence). The CDR3 consists of 12 residues. CDR3 protein: CASSLGNSPLHF. DNA of the CDR3: TGTGCCAGCAGCCTAGGGAATTCACCCCTCCACTTT. The entire variable domain, with the rest obtained from reference TRBV13 and TRBJ1-6, is as follows: AAGVIQSPRHLIKEKRETATLKCYPIPRHDTVYWYQQGPGQDPQFLISFYEKMQSDKGSIPDRFSAQQFSDYHSELNMSSLELGDSALYFCASSLGNSPLHFGNGTRLTVT.

The rearrangement uses TRBV6-2 or TRBV6-3 and TRBJ1-1; tentative D call: TRBD1 (5 bases). CDR1 and CDR2 from the germline V gene are MNHEY and SVGEGT. V was pared by 8 bases and J by 1 base, with 8 bases between. The CDR3 runs to 12 residues. The CDR3 nucleotides are TGTGCCAGCGGGACCGCGAACACTGAAGCTTTCTTT. This encodes CASGTANTEAFF.

This clone occurred a few times. V and J are TRBV5-1 and TRBJ2-2; D is possibly TRBD1 or TRBD2 (6 bases each). This CDR3 comprises 16 residues. CDR1 and CDR2 from the germline V gene are SGHRS and YFSETQ. Trimming cost V 6 bases and J 5 bases, with 20 bases left between them. In DNA form, the CDR3 reads TGCGCCAGCAACATACAGGGTAGAGGAGGGACCGGGGAGCTGTTTTTT. Protein product: CASNIQGRGGTGELFF.

This clone occurred many times. The chain combines TRBV20-1 with TRBJ1-2, with 7 positions matching TRBD1. Losses at the gene ends were 0 bases for V and 8 bases for J; bases not matched to a gene: 15. The CDR3 is made up of 16 amino acids. CDR1 DFQATT and CDR2 SNEGSKA come from the germline V gene (reference sequence). The CDR3 DNA follows: TGCAGTGCTAGAGATCCCACGACAGGGTGGGGTCTAGGCTACACCTTC. This encodes CSARDPTTGWGLGYTF.

The chain has TRBV20-1 and TRBJ2-3; D may be TRBD2 (6 bases). This CDR3 spans 14 amino acids. V lost 7 bases and J 2 bases, leaving 16 bases between the germline ends. Germline CDR1 and CDR2: DFQATT and SNEGSKA (reference sequence). In DNA, the CDR3 is TGCAGTGGCGGCGAGCGGGCGATCACAGATACGCAGTATTTT. Protein sequence: CSGGERAITDTQYF.

DNA for the CDR3: TGTGCCAGCAGGCCAGGAACCACTAATGAAAAACTGTTTTTT. Translation: CASRPGTTNEKLFF. This rearrangement joins TRBV6-1 to TRBJ1-4; D call uncertain. CDR3 length equals 14 residues. Germline values: CDR1 MNHNS, CDR2 SASEGT. Between the trimmed V and J ends, which lost 6 bases and 2 bases, there was a span of 10 bases.

This rearrangement joins TRBV19 to TRBJ2-1; tentatively, D is TRBD2 (5 bases). CDR3 length: 16 residues. Germline values: CDR1 LNHDA, CDR2 SQIVND (reference sequence). Trimming took 5 bases from V and 2 from J, leaving 16 bases between them. CDR3 DNA: TGTGCCAGTAGTGTCCGCCGGGATCCTCCCTACAATGAGCAGTTCTTC. This sequence encodes CASSVRRDPPYNEQFF. The full variable domain, with the rest looked up from reference TRBV19 and TRBJ2-1, is DGGITQSPKYLFRKEGQNVTLSCEQNLNHDAMYWYRQDPGQGLRLIYYSQIVNDFQKGDIAEGYSVSREKKESFPLTVTSAQKNPTAFYLCASSVRRDPPYNEQFFGPGTRLTVL.

The V call is TRBV6-5, the J call TRBJ2-6; D uncertain. The CDR3 extends over 16 amino acids. Trimming left V 6 bases short and J 0 bases short, with 12 bases between. CDR1 is MNHEY, CDR2 SVGAGI, per germline. The DNA for the CDR3 is TGTGCCAGCAGAACCGGACGCACCTCTGGGGCCAACGTCCTGACTTTC. Its translation: CASRTGRTSGANVLTF.

The chain recombines TRBV12-3 or TRBV12-4 with TRBJ2-5, with 7 bases lining up with TRBD1. V trimming: 5 bases; J trimming: 4 bases; junction bases outside the gene matches: 13. This CDR3 comprises 16 residues. CDR3 in amino acids: CASSPTTGQETETQYF. The DNA of the CDR3 is TGTGCCAGCAGTCCAACGACCGGACAGGAAACAGAGACCCAGTACTTC.

This clone was counted only a few times. The CDR3 is CSARQGQGAYEQYF. DNA of the CDR3: TGCAGTGCTAGACAGGGACAGGGGGCCTACGAGCAGTACTTC. This chain uses TRBV20-1 with TRBJ2-7; 11 bases are a match to TRBD1. From germline, CDR1 is DFQATT and CDR2 SNEGSKA (reference sequence). Losses at the gene ends were 2 bases for V and 2 bases for J; bases not matched to a gene: 2. This CDR3 comprises 14 residues.

The CDR3 here is CASSPPGPIYEQYF. For the CDR3, the DNA is TGTGCCAGCAGCCCCCCGGGTCCTATCTACGAGCAGTACTTC. This sequence joins TRBV11-1 and TRBJ2-7; D call uncertain. V was pared by 5 bases and J by 3 bases, with 14 bases between. The CDR3 extends over 14 amino acids. Per germline, CDR1 SGHAT and CDR2 FQDESV (reference sequence).

This clone was picked up a small number of times. The rearrangement uses TRBV19 and TRBJ2-7; maybe TRBD2 (5 bases). Looked up from germline, CDR1 is LNHDA and CDR2 is SQIVND (reference sequence). There are 12 residues in the CDR3. The V and J ends lost 7 bases and 5 bases respectively, with 12 bases between them. CDR3 DNA: TGTGCCAGTAAAATGAGGGCCCACGAGCAGTACTTC. Residues: CASKMRAHEQYF.

This clone was picked up a small number of times. The chain joins TRBV6-1 to TRBJ2-2; D is perhaps TRBD1 or TRBD2 (5 bases each). V was shortened by 7 bases and J by 0 bases, with 15 bases between the two germline ends. This CDR3 contains 16 residues. The V gene's germline CDR1 is MNHNS and CDR2 SASEGT. The CDR3: CASKRDDSTNTGELFF. For the CDR3, the DNA is TGTGCCAGCAAGAGGGACGACAGCACGAACACCGGGGAGCTGTTTTTT.

The chain uses TRBV20-1 and TRBJ2-1; possibly TRBD1 or TRBD2 for D (5 bases each). Trimming cost V 3 bases and J 4 bases, with 16 bases left between them. The length of the CDR3 is 15 residues. CDR1 DFQATT and CDR2 SNEGSKA come from the germline V gene (reference sequence). This chain's CDR3 is CSARASWGAYNEQFF. CDR3 DNA: TGCAGTGCTAGGGCTAGCTGGGGCGCTTACAATGAGCAGTTCTTC.

A remark on this clone: A junction boundary mismatches the germline segment, possibly from a read error. This CDR3 reads CATSDPGTGFAGELCF. In DNA, the CDR3 is TGTGCCACCAGTGACCCCGGGACAGGGTTTGCCGGGGAGCTGTGTTTT. The chain joins TRBV24-1 to TRBJ2-2; 9 bases are shared with TRBD1. Germline lookup yields CDR1 KGHDR and CDR2 SFDVKD. CDR3 length: 16 residues.

V is TRBV6-1 and J is TRBJ1-2; tentatively, D is TRBD1 (6 bases). V dropped 5 bases and J dropped 0 bases, with 13 bases sitting between them. There are 15 residues in the CDR3. CDR1 is MNHNS, CDR2 SASEGT, per germline. The CDR3 region has the DNA TGTGCCAGCAGTCCGTCACAGGGAGCTAACTATGGCTACACCTTC. Its protein product is CASSPSQGANYGYTF.

The V call is TRBV6-1, the J call TRBJ2-1; 8 nucleotides align to TRBD2. CDR1 MNHNS and CDR2 SASEGT come from the germline V gene. This CDR3 is 14 amino acids long. The V segment lost 11 bases and the J segment 4 bases; nucleotides outside the gene matches: 10. The CDR3 nucleotides read TGTGCCTGGGGGGGCCCTAGCGGGTACAATGAGCAGTTCTTC. Protein product: CAWGGPSGYNEQFF.